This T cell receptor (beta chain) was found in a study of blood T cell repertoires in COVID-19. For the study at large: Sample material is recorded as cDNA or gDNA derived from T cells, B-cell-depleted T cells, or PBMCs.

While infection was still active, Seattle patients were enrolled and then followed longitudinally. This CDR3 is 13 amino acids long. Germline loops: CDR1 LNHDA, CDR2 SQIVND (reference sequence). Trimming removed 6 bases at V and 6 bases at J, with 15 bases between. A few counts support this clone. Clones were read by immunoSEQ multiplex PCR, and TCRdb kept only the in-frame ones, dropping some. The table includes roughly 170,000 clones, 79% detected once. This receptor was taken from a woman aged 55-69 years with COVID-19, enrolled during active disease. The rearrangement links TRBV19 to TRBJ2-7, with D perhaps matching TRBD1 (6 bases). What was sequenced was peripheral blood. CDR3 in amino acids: CASSTSRGFEQYF. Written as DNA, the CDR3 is TGTGCCAGTAGCACCAGCAGGGGTTTCGAGCAGTACTTC.